These 19 T cell receptor beta chains originate from one sample sequenced in a study of pediatric ulcerative colitis. Sequenced by immunoSEQ multiplex PCR; TCRdb stores in-frame clones only, minus some. The sample holds about 64,000 clones, 77% seen once. The sequenced sample consisted of blood. These receptors came from a boy younger than 18 with moderate ulcerative colitis.

The chain uses TRBV25-1 and TRBJ2-7; D is unresolved. This CDR3 spans 14 amino acids. Trimming left V 2 bases short and J 2 bases short, with 10 bases between. CDR1 and CDR2 (germline): MGHDK, SYGVNS. The CDR3 region has the DNA TGTGCCAGCAGTGAAGGTAGCACAGCCTACGAGCAGTACTTC. This codes for CASSEGSTAYEQYF.

This clone was seen only once. This rearrangement joins TRBV18 to TRBJ1-5; 7 nucleotides match TRBD1. Germline lookup yields CDR1 KGHSH and CDR2 LQKENI. This CDR3 has 14 residues. V lost 5 bases, J lost 6 bases, and 7 bases stayed unmatched. CDR3 amino acids: CASSAGQAGQPQHF. CDR3 DNA sequence: TGTGCCAGCTCAGCAGGACAGGCAGGTCAGCCCCAGCATTTT.

CDR3 nucleotides: TGTGCCAGTACCGCCCCTCGGGGCGGCACTAATGAAAAACTGTTTTTT. It yields the protein CASTAPRGGTNEKLFF. The chain has TRBV19 and TRBJ1-4, with D perhaps TRBD1 (5 bases). This CDR3 is 16 amino acids long. The ends were cut back, 7 bases at V and 2 bases at J, with 17 bases in the middle. Germline CDR1 LNHDA, CDR2 SQIVND (reference sequence).

This chain uses TRBV6-5 with TRBJ2-3, with 10 positions matching TRBD2. The junction had 4 bases not matched to a gene; V was cut back by 1 base and J by 3 bases. The CDR3 spans 16 residues. CDR1 and CDR2 (germline): MNHEY, SVGAGI. The CDR3 protein is CASSYYGTSETDTQYF. CDR3 in DNA: TGTGCCAGCAGTTACTACGGGACTAGCGAAACAGATACGCAGTATTTT.

V gene TRBV4-1 combines with J gene TRBJ2-1; TRBD2 aligns across 12 bases. The CDR3 spans 17 residues. Unmatched junction bases numbered 2, after V lost 1 base and J lost 1 base. Germline V gene sequence: CDR1 MGHRA, CDR2 YSYEKL. The CDR3 DNA is TGCGCCAGCAGCCAAGGAACTAGCGGGGGGTCCTACAATGAGCAGTTCTTC. Its translation is CASSQGTSGGSYNEQFF.

The V gene is TRBV9, the J gene TRBJ2-1; 7 bases agree with TRBD2. Unmatched junction bases numbered 13, after V lost 5 bases and J lost 8 bases. CDR3 size: 15 residues. Germline lookup yields CDR1 SGDLS and CDR2 YYNGEE. The CDR3 DNA reads TGTGCCAGCAGTGGGAGGGGACTGATCCTCGATGAGCAGTTCTTC. Residues: CASSGRGLILDEQFF.

This clone has only a few counts. The V and J genes are TRBV5-1 and TRBJ1-1; maybe TRBD1 (6 bases). Germline CDR1 SGHRS, CDR2 YFSETQ. The ends were cut back, 1 base at V and 4 bases at J, with 8 bases in the middle. The CDR3 is 13 residues long. The CDR3 nucleotides read TGCGCCAGCAGCTTGTACAGGGTCACTGAAGCTTTCTTT. It encodes CASSLYRVTEAFF.

The chain carries TRBV9 and TRBJ2-7, with 9 bases lining up with TRBD1. The length of the CDR3 is 14 residues. Germline V lookup: CDR1 SGDLS, CDR2 YYNGEE. V gave up 3 bases and J gave up 1 base; unmatched junction bases: 2. The CDR3 bases are TGTGCCAGCAGCGAGGGACAGGGTTCCTACGAGCAGTACTTC. As protein: CASSEGQGSYEQYF.

The chain is built from TRBV30 and TRBJ1-1; TRBD1 matches 7 bases. With 0 bases clipped from V and 6 bases from J, the junction kept 7 bases outside the gene matches. The CDR3 runs 14 residues. Germline CDR1 is GTSNPN and CDR2 is SVGIG (reference sequence). This CDR3 reads CAWSVGQGGAEAFF. The DNA for the CDR3 is TGTGCCTGGAGTGTAGGGCAGGGGGGGGCTGAAGCTTTCTTT.

The V gene is TRBV5-1, the J gene TRBJ1-4, with D unclear. CDR1 is SGHRS, CDR2 YFSETQ, per germline. The CDR3 is 14 amino acids. V was trimmed by 0 bases and J by 7 bases, leaving 10 bases between them. The CDR3 sequence: CASSLAQGFEKLFF. CDR3 DNA: TGCGCCAGCAGCTTGGCACAAGGGTTTGAAAAACTGTTTTTT.

The gene calls are TRBV30 and TRBJ2-1, with D tentatively TRBD2 (6 bases). CDR3 length: 14 residues. V was pared by 8 bases and J by 12 bases, with 26 bases between. Per the germline V gene, CDR1 is GTSNPN and CDR2 is SVGIG (reference sequence). DNA of the CDR3: TGTGCCCACCTTGGGAAGGGCCGGGACTTTCGGCAGTTCTTC. It translates to CAHLGKGRDFRQFF.

The genes are TRBV7-2 and TRBJ2-1; a weak D match, TRBD2 (6 bases). The CDR3 spans 16 residues. Trimming took off 2 bases at V and 0 bases at J, with 11 bases between the two ends. Germline values: CDR1 SGHTA, CDR2 FQGNSA. CDR3 loop: CASSLLGGISYNEQFF. In DNA, the CDR3 is TGTGCCAGCAGCTTACTGGGCGGGATCTCCTACAATGAGCAGTTCTTC.

This chain links TRBV7-8 with TRBJ2-7; no firm D call. Germline loops: CDR1 SGHVS, CDR2 FQNEAQ. V lost 1 base and J 2 bases, leaving 12 bases between the germline ends. This CDR3 contains 15 residues. CDR3 amino acids: CASSLEYGLTYEQYF. The CDR3 coding sequence is TGTGCCAGCAGCTTAGAGTACGGCCTAACCTACGAGCAGTACTTC.

As concerns this clone: This sample also contains other DNA sequences that code for the same CDR3. J is TRBJ1-1 and V is TRBV5-4; D is possibly TRBD1 (5 bases). Germline values: CDR1 SGHNT, CDR2 YYREEE (reference sequence). With 0 bases removed from V and 1 base from J, the gap between germline ends came to 7 bases. CDR3 size: 14 residues. CDR3: CASSLGQTNTEAFF. The CDR3 nucleotides read TGTGCCAGCAGCTTGGGACAGACGAACACTGAAGCTTTCTTT.

The chain is built from TRBV5-1 and TRBJ2-2, with D maybe TRBD2 (6 bases). The CDR3 consists of 18 residues. Deletions cut 4 bases from V and 6 bases from J, with 25 bases between. Per the germline V gene, CDR1 is SGHRS and CDR2 is YFSETQ. CDR3 amino acids: CASSPRPIAEAVAGELFF. The CDR3, as DNA: TGCGCCAGCAGCCCCAGGCCAATAGCGGAAGCGGTAGCCGGGGAGCTGTTTTTT.

This clone was picked up one time. V is TRBV9 and J is TRBJ2-3; D possibly uses TRBD1 or TRBD2 (6 bases each). The germline V and J ends were trimmed by 4 bases and 2 bases, with 17 bases remaining between them. This CDR3 region has 16 residues. Germline V gives CDR1 SGDLS, CDR2 YYNGEE. CDR3 sequence: CASSPQGGGTTDTQYF. CDR3 DNA: TGTGCCAGCAGCCCACAGGGTGGAGGGACCACAGATACGCAGTATTTT.

The V call is TRBV4-2, the J call TRBJ2-1; D gene unclear. The V and J ends lost 7 bases and 10 bases respectively, with 14 bases between them. CDR3 size: 12 residues. CDR1 and CDR2 (germline): LGHNA, YNFKEQ. The CDR3 region is CASNEVLGEQFF. The CDR3 nucleotides read TGTGCCAGCAACGAAGTGCTGGGGGAGCAGTTCTTC.

This clone was counted once. The chain has TRBV11-3 and TRBJ2-7; 7 nucleotides line up with TRBD2. Germline assignment: CDR1 SGHNT and CDR2 YENEEA. CDR3 length equals 15 residues. The J segment lost 1 base and the V segment lost 1 base, leaving 4 bases of the junction unmatched. CDR3 residues: CASSLGGGGSYEQYF. The CDR3 nucleotides are TGTGCCAGCAGCTTAGGAGGCGGGGGTTCCTACGAGCAGTACTTC.

The V call is TRBV27, the J call TRBJ1-4, with TRBD1 as a possible D gene (5 bases). Trimming shortened V by 8 bases and J by 3 bases, and 25 bases separated the two germline ends. The germline CDR1 and CDR2 sequences are MNHEY and SMNVEV (reference sequence). This CDR3 is 18 amino acids long. CDR3 bases: TGTGCCAGCCGCGCCCCGCGGGGCCACTTTTTGGCTAATGAAAAACTGTTTTTT. Its protein product is CASRAPRGHFLANEKLFF. Full variable domain (rest looked up from reference TRBV27 and TRBJ1-4): EAQVTQNPRYLITVTGKKLTVTCSQNMNHEYMSWYRQDPGLGLRQIYYSMNVEVTDKGDVPEGYKVSRKEKRNFPLILESPSPNQTSLYFCASRAPRGHFLANEKLFFGSGTQLSVL.